Listed here are 22 T cell receptor beta chains from one sample, sequenced in a study of blood T cells in healthy people across ages. The authors ran a second PCR of 7 to 11 cycles using a sample-barcoded 5' primer and a J-beta primer mix. Via MiXCR, TCRdb re-called the 5' RACE reads, giving one row per CDR3 protein. Among about 690,000 distinct CDR3 sequences listed, roughly 43% were seen once. Source material: blood. The origin of the receptors is a man older than 75 in good health.

The V gene is TRBV2, the J gene TRBJ2-3; 9 positions match TRBD1. This CDR3 region has 14 residues. From germline, CDR1 is SNHLY and CDR2 FYNNEI. The V and J ends lost 7 bases and 7 bases, in that order; junction bases with no gene match: 9. The CDR3 reads CASKQGAKVNTQYF. CDR3 sequence (DNA): TGTGCCAGCAAACAGGGGGCAAAGGTGAATACGCAGTATTTT.

The DNA for the CDR3 is TGTGCCAGCTGGAGGGGGAACTCCTACAATGAGCAGTTCTTC. Protein sequence: CASWRGNSYNEQFF. This chain uses TRBV25-1 with TRBJ2-1, with D possibly called TRBD1 or TRBD2 (6 bases each). CDR3 length: 14 amino acids. The V gene lost 8 bases and the J gene lost 0 bases, with 11 bases spanning the gap. CDR1 MGHDK and CDR2 SYGVNS come from the germline V gene.

The chain couples TRBV5-1 to TRBJ2-2; D is uncertain. The germline V gene encodes CDR1 SGHRS and CDR2 YFSETQ. The CDR3 has 16 residues. The V gene lost 0 bases and the J gene lost 1 base, with 10 bases spanning the gap. The CDR3 sequence is CASSLGGSRNTGELFF. CDR3 coding DNA: TGCGCCAGCAGCTTGGGCGGTTCCAGGAACACCGGGGAGCTGTTTTTT.

The genes are TRBV29-1 and TRBJ1-5; 7 bases map to TRBD1. The CDR3 runs to 13 residues. Trimming took 4 bases from V and 5 from J; bases not matched to a gene: 5. The V gene's germline CDR1 is SQVTM and CDR2 ANQGSEA. CDR3 region: CSVVTGQDQPQHF. The CDR3 DNA follows: TGCAGCGTTGTGACAGGGCAGGATCAGCCCCAGCATTTT.

The J gene is TRBJ2-3, the V gene TRBV4-3; 7 bases line up with TRBD2. The CDR3 loop spans 16 amino acids. The junction had 6 bases not matched to a gene; V was cut back by 0 bases and J by 3 bases. Per germline, CDR1 LGHNA and CDR2 YSLEER. CDR3 DNA: TGCGCCAGCAGCCAAGATAGTAACGGGAGGACAGATACGCAGTATTTT. Translating gives CASSQDSNGRTDTQYF.

This clonotype was observed at least ten times. The genes are TRBV4-2 and TRBJ2-3, with D possibly TRBD2 on 5 matching bases. The ends were cut back, 0 bases at V and 2 bases at J, with 9 bases in the middle. Germline assignment: CDR1 LGHNA and CDR2 YNFKEQ. This CDR3 has 15 amino acids. The CDR3 reads CASSQDRRITDTQYF. CDR3 sequence (DNA): TGTGCCAGCAGCCAAGACAGGAGGATCACAGATACGCAGTATTTT.

This clonotype has more than one count but fewer than ten. The chain couples TRBV20-1 to TRBJ2-1; D may be TRBD2 (6 bases). The CDR3 contains 16 residues. CDR1 is DFQATT and CDR2 is SNEGSKA in the germline V gene (reference sequence). V was trimmed by 0 bases and J by 6 bases, leaving 18 bases between them. The CDR3 DNA follows: TGCAGTGCTAGAGATGGGCAACCTAGCGCCTTCAATGAGCAGTTCTTC. Amino acids: CSARDGQPSAFNEQFF.

A few counts support this clonotype. The V and J genes are TRBV11-2 and TRBJ2-1; 7 bases agree with TRBD2. Germline CDR1 SGHAT, CDR2 FQNNGV. V shed 0 bases and J 9 bases; nucleotides not matched to a gene: 8. The CDR3 is 15 residues long. This CDR3 is CASSLESGREFEQFF. CDR3 coding DNA: TGTGCCAGCAGCTTAGAGAGTGGGCGGGAGTTTGAGCAGTTCTTC.

The chain uses TRBV5-1 and TRBJ2-5, with D possibly being TRBD2 (6 bases). V shed 1 base and J shed 0 bases, with 10 bases lying between them. The CDR3 totals 15 residues. Germline CDR1 and CDR2: SGHRS and YFSETQ. CDR3 protein: CASSLLGRYQETQYF. Here the CDR3 DNA reads TGCGCCAGCAGCTTGCTGGGGAGGTACCAAGAGACCCAGTACTTC.

In this sample, this clonotype turned up a few times. The chain recombines TRBV9 with TRBJ2-1; D is undetermined. Germline values: CDR1 SGDLS, CDR2 YYNGEE. V was cut by 0 bases and J by 0 bases, with 13 bases left in between. There are 17 residues in the CDR3. The CDR3 DNA is TGTGCCAGCAGCGTAGAAGGAAAGTTAAGCTCCTACAATGAGCAGTTCTTC. Protein sequence: CASSVEGKLSSYNEQFF.

The rearrangement links TRBV12-3 or TRBV12-4 to TRBJ2-5, with 12 bases fitting TRBD2. Judging by the DNA end, TRBJ2-7 fits better; the J call may be wrong. The CDR3 spans 19 residues. The DNA of the CDR3 is TGTGCCAGCAGTTCCCTTACTAGCGGGGGGCCCTCGAGCTCCTACGAGCAGTACTTC. This encodes CASSSLTSGGPSSSYEQYF.

This rearrangement joins TRBV6-2 or TRBV6-3 to TRBJ2-1, with 12 bases fitting TRBD2. This CDR3 comprises 18 residues. Unmatched junction bases numbered 12, after V lost 5 bases and J lost 4 bases. The germline CDR1 and CDR2 sequences are MNHEY and SVGEGT. The CDR3 DNA is TGTGCCAGCAGTACAGGGCTAGCGGGAGGGGCGTGGTACAATGAGCAGTTCTTC. This gives the protein CASSTGLAGGAWYNEQFF.

Notes on this clonotype: The junction departs from germline at one end; a sequencing error may be responsible. The chain uses TRBV7-2 and TRBJ2-1, with 7 bases matching TRBD1. The V gene's germline CDR1 is SGHTA and CDR2 FQGNSA. The CDR3 sequence is 14 residues long. CDR3: CASSLVRGNNEQFF. The CDR3 DNA is TGCGCCAGCAGCTTAGTCAGGGGGAACAATGAGCAGTTCTTC.

This clonotype was detected a few times. The DNA of the CDR3 is TGCAGTGCTAGGGGCGGCGGGGGGGCGAGGAATGAGCAGTTCTTC. Protein product: CSARGGGGARNEQFF. The chain combines TRBV20-1 with TRBJ2-1, with 9 nucleotides matching TRBD2. The V and J ends lost 3 bases and 7 bases, in that order; junction bases with no gene match: 10. The V gene's germline CDR1 is DFQATT and CDR2 SNEGSKA (reference sequence). The CDR3 is made up of 15 amino acids.

This chain connects TRBV27 to TRBJ1-4; tentatively, D is TRBD1 (6 bases). Germline CDR1 MNHEY, CDR2 SMNVEV (reference sequence). CDR3 length: 20 residues. Trimming removed 3 bases from V and 2 bases from J, with 25 bases in between. As DNA, the CDR3 is TGTGCCAGCAGTTTCTTCCTCCCGGGACACCCCGAGTTTACTAATGAAAAACTGTTTTTT. Translated: CASSFFLPGHPEFTNEKLFF.

This clonotype was observed a handful of times. The V and J genes are TRBV10-1 and TRBJ2-3, with D hard to call. CDR1 and CDR2 from the germline V gene are WNHNN and SYGVQD (reference sequence). The length of the CDR3 is 16 residues. Trimming removed 0 bases at V and 0 bases at J, with 10 bases between. CDR3 in amino acids: CASSESSPGSTDTQYF. The CDR3 DNA is TGCGCCAGCAGTGAGTCGAGTCCCGGTAGCACAGATACGCAGTATTTT.

This clonotype has just a few counts. The chain uses TRBV5-1 and TRBJ2-3; no clear D. Trimming cost V 2 bases and J 4 bases, with 11 bases left between them. The germline CDR1 and CDR2 sequences are SGHRS and YFSETQ. This CDR3 spans 14 amino acids. The DNA for the CDR3 is TGCGCCAGCAGCTTAAACAAGAACTCAGATACGCAGTATTTT. It is translated as CASSLNKNSDTQYF.

In its sample, this clonotype was seen a few times. This chain uses TRBV20-1 with TRBJ1-2; possible D gene TRBD1, 5 bases. The CDR3 runs to 13 residues. Trimming left V 3 bases short and J 7 bases short, with 15 bases between. The germline V gene has CDR1 DFQATT and CDR2 SNEGSKA (reference sequence). The CDR3 loop reads CSARPRGAGGYTF. CDR3 bases: TGCAGTGCTAGGCCCCGAGGGGCAGGTGGCTACACCTTC.

This clonotype was counted a few times. The rearrangement links TRBV27 to TRBJ2-6; D call uncertain. Germline values: CDR1 MNHEY, CDR2 SMNVEV (reference sequence). This CDR3 comprises 15 residues. Trimming pared 7 bases from V and 1 base from J, leaving 11 bases between. This chain's CDR3 is CASTLGWSGANVLTF. Here the CDR3 DNA reads TGTGCCAGCACCCTGGGATGGTCTGGGGCCAACGTCCTGACTTTC.

The chain joins TRBV7-9 to TRBJ2-4; 8 bases fit TRBD2. The junction had 17 bases not matched to a gene; V was cut back by 0 bases and J by 13 bases. The CDR3 consists of 17 residues. Per the germline V gene, CDR1 is SEHNR and CDR2 is FQNEAQ (reference sequence). The CDR3: CASSLAVTAGDYNEQYF. The CDR3 nucleotides read TGTGCCAGCAGCTTAGCGGTGACAGCGGGGGATTACAATGAGCAGTACTTC.

This clonotype was found once. The gene calls are TRBV20-1 and TRBJ1-5; tentatively, D is TRBD1 (5 bases). Germline V gives CDR1 DFQATT, CDR2 SNEGSKA (reference sequence). With 1 base removed from V and 2 bases from J, the gap between germline ends came to 12 bases. The CDR3 is 15 residues long. CDR3 sequence reads: CSARADRGGNQPQHF. The CDR3 DNA reads as TGCAGTGCTAGAGCCGATAGGGGAGGCAATCAGCCCCAGCATTTT.

The chain joins TRBV4-2 to TRBJ2-2; TRBD2 is a possible D gene (5 bases). The CDR3 extends over 14 amino acids. Germline V gives CDR1 LGHNA, CDR2 YNFKEQ. V lost 4 bases and J lost 4, with 10 bases in between. CDR3 region: CASSPKAVTGELFF. The CDR3 DNA is TGTGCCAGCAGCCCCAAAGCGGTCACCGGGGAGCTGTTTTTT.